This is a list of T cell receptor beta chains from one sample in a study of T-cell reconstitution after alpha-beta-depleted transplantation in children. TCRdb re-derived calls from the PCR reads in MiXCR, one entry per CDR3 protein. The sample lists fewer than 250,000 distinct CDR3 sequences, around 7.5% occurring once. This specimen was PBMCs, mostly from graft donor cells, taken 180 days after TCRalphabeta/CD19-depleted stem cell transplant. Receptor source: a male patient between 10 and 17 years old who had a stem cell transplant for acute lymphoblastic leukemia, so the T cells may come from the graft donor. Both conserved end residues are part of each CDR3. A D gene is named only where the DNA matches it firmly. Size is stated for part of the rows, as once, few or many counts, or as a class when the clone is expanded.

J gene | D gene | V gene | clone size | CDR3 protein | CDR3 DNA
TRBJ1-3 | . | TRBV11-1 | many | CASSRKTIQGSSGNTIYF | TGTGCCAGCAGCCGAAAAACTATCCAGGGGAGCTCTGGAAACACCATATATTTT
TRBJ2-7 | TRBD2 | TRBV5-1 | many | CASSLAGRDGYYEQYF | TGCGCCAGCAGCTTGGCCGGGAGGGACGGATACTACGAGCAGTACTTC
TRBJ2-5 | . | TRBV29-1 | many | CSARQQETQYF | TGCAGCGCCCGACAGCAAGAGACCCAGTACTTC
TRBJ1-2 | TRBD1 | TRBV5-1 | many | CASSRQGATYGYTF | TGCGCCAGCAGCCGACAGGGGGCTACCTATGGCTACACCTTC
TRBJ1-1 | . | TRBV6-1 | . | CASSPDRMNTEAFF | TGTGCCAGCAGCCCAGACAGAATGAACACTGAAGCTTTCTTT
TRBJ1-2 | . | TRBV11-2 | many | CASSLGGGGGYTF | TGTGCCAGCAGCTTAGGAGGTGGAGGGGGCTACACCTTC
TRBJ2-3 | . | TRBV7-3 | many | CASSLRGRRIPPDTQYF | TGTGCCAGCAGCTTAAGGGGCCGACGCATACCCCCAGATACGCAGTATTTT
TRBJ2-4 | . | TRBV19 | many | CASSIGRDKGKNIQYF | TGTGCCAGTAGTATAGGCCGGGACAAGGGTAAAAACATTCAGTACTTC
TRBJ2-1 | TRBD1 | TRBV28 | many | CASSPLGTGNMDEQFF | TGTGCCAGCAGTCCCCTCGGGACAGGGAATATGGATGAGCAGTTCTTC
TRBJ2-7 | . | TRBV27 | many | CASSSAAGKGPSYEQYF | TGTGCCAGCAGTTCGGCGGCCGGCAAGGGTCCCTCCTACGAGCAGTACTTC
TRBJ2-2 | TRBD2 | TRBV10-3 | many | CAISDSGTSGTGELFF | TGTGCCATCAGTGACTCCGGGACTAGCGGGACCGGGGAGCTGTTTTTT
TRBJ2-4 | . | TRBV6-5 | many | CASSYWESVGAKNIQYF | TGTGCCAGCAGTTATTGGGAATCTGTAGGAGCCAAAAACATTCAGTACTTC
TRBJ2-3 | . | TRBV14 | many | CASSQIPPTQYF | TGTGCCAGCAGCCAAATACCTCCTACGCAGTATTTT
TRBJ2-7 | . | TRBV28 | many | CASSYRDLSSYEQYF | TGTGCCAGCAGTTACAGGGATCTCAGCTCCTACGAGCAGTACTTC
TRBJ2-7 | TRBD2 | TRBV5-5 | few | CASSLRLAGGGTYEQYF | TGTGCCAGCAGCTTGAGACTAGCGGGGGGAGGGACCTACGAGCAGTACTTC
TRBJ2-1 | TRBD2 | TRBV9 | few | CASSVSPPGTSGNNNEQFF | TGTGCCAGCAGCGTATCCCCTCCAGGGACTAGCGGGAATAACAATGAGCAGTTCTTC
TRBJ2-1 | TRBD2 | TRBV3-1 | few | CASSQVIPQAGGPYNEQFF | TGTGCCAGCAGCCAAGTTATACCTCAAGCGGGGGGGCCCTACAATGAGCAGTTCTTC
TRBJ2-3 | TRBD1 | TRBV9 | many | CASSAWTGETDTLYF | TGTGCCAGCAGCGCATGGACAGGGGAGACAGATACGCTGTATTTT
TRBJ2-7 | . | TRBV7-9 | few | CASSSRDRSSYEQYF | TGTGCCAGCAGCTCCCGAGACAGGAGCTCCTACGAGCAGTACTTC
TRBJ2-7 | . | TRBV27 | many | CASSPARGYEQYF | TGTGCCAGCAGTCCTGCGAGGGGATACGAGCAGTACTTC
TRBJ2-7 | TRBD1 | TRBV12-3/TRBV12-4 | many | CASSSNRDRPSYEQYF | TGTGCCAGCAGTTCCAACCGGGACAGGCCGTCCTACGAGCAGTACTTC
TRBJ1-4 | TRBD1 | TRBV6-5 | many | CASSNDRATNEKLFF | TGTGCCAGCAGTAATGACAGGGCGACTAATGAAAAACTGTTTTTT
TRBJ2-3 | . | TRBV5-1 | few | CASSLYSEYTDTQYF | TGCGCCAGCAGCTTGTATTCAGAATACACAGATACGCAGTATTTT
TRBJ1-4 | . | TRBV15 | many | CATSQRGPIEKLFF | TGTGCCACCAGCCAGAGGGGACCCATAGAAAAACTGTTTTTT
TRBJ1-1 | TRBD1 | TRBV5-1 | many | CASSWGQPAEAFF | TGCGCCAGCAGCTGGGGACAGCCGGCTGAAGCTTTCTTT
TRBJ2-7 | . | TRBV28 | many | CASSPRTVLYEQYF | TGTGCCAGCAGTCCCCGGACAGTTCTCTACGAGCAGTACTTC
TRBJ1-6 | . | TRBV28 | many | CASSLPLAGADNSPLHF | TGTGCCAGCAGTTTACCCCTGGCAGGGGCGGATAATTCACCCCTCCACTTT
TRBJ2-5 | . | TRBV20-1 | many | CSAAGPIETQYF | TGCAGTGCTGCCGGGCCTATCGAAACCCAGTACTTC
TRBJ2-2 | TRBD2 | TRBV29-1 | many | CSVAGQNTGELFF | TGCAGCGTAGCGGGGCAGAACACCGGGGAGCTGTTTTTT
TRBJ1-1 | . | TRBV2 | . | CASDGTPYTEAFF | TGTGCCAGCGACGGGACCCCTTACACTGAAGCTTTCTTT
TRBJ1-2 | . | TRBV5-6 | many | CASSLEFRIGEGYTF | TGTGCCAGCAGCTTGGAATTCCGGATAGGGGAAGGCTACACCTTC
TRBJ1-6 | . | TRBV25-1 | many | CASSEANSPLHF | TGTGCCAGCAGTGAAGCCAATTCACCCCTCCACTTT
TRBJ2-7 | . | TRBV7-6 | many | CASSVRPGDEQYF | TGTGCCAGCAGCGTGCGCCCAGGGGACGAGCAGTACTTC
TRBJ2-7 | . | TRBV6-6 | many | CASSYHTTYEQYF | TGTGCCAGCAGTTACCACACAACCTACGAGCAGTACTTC
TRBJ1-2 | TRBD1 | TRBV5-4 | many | CASSLAWTGGGYTF | TGTGCCAGCAGCTTGGCCTGGACAGGGGGTGGCTACACCTTC
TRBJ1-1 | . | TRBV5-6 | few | CASSSPDRLNTEAFF | TGTGCCAGCAGCTCACCGGACAGACTGAACACTGAAGCTTTCTTT